Each of the 4 T cell receptor beta chains below was sequenced from the same sample in a study of blood T cell repertoires in COVID-19. Clones were sequenced by immunoSEQ multiplex PCR, and TCRdb holds only the in-frame ones, with some missing. The sample records 250,000 to 300,000 clones, roughly 87% being singletons. Input material: peripheral blood. These receptors were obtained from a woman in her forties or fifties who had recovered from COVID-19.

The chain carries TRBV5-5 and TRBJ2-7; 7 nucleotides agree with TRBD2. The CDR3 sequence is 14 residues long. The J segment lost 9 bases and the V segment lost 0 bases, leaving 9 bases of the junction unmatched. In germline, CDR1 is SGHKS, CDR2 YYEKEE (reference sequence). Written as DNA, the CDR3 is TGTGCCAGCAGCTTGGCTCTAGCGGCCCAGGGGCAGTACTTC. This encodes CASSLALAAQGQYF.

The chain has TRBV2 and TRBJ2-1, with 8 bases fitting TRBD2. V gave up 3 bases and J gave up 6 bases; unmatched junction bases: 10. The CDR3 sequence is 16 residues long. Germline values: CDR1 SNHLY, CDR2 FYNNEI. This CDR3 reads CASSDWYGRAVNEQFF. The CDR3 nucleotides are TGTGCCAGCAGTGATTGGTACGGGAGGGCCGTCAATGAGCAGTTCTTC.

The chain joins TRBV28 to TRBJ1-5, with D possibly TRBD1 on 5 matching bases. This CDR3 spans 13 amino acids. Germline V gene lookup returns CDR1 MDHEN and CDR2 SYDVKM. Trimming removed 7 bases at V and 7 bases at J, with 14 bases between. CDR3 coding DNA: TGTGCCAGCAACCGCTGGGGGGACCAGCCCCAGCATTTT. Protein sequence: CASNRWGDQPQHF.

The chain employs TRBV5-4 and TRBJ1-2; weak D call: TRBD1 (5 bases). The CDR3 covers 13 residues. Germline V gene sequence: CDR1 SGHNT, CDR2 YYREEE (reference sequence). Trimming pared 4 bases from V and 2 bases from J, leaving 9 bases between. CDR3 in amino acids: CASSQGLNYGYTF. CDR3 bases: TGTGCCAGCAGCCAGGGACTGAACTATGGCTACACCTTC. The full variable domain, its missing parts supplied by reference TRBV5-4 and TRBJ1-2, is ETGVTQSPTHLIKTRGQQVTLRCSSQSGHNTVSWYQQALGQGPQFIFQYYREEENGRGNFPPRFSGLQFPNYSSELNVNALELDDSALYLCASSQGLNYGYTFGSGTRLTVV.